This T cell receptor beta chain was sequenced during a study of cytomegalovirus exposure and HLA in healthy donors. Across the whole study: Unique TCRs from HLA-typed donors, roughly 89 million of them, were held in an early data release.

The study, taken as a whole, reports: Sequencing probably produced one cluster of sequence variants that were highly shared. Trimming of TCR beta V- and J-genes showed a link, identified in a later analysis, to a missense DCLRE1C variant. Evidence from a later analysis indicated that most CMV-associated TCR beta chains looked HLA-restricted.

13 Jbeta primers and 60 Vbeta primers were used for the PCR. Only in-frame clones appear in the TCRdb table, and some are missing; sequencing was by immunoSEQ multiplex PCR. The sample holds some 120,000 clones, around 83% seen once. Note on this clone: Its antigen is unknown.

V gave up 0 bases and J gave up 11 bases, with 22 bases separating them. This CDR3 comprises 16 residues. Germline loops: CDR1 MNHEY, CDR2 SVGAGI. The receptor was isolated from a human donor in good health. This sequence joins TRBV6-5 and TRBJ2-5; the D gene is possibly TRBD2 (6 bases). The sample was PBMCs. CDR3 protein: CASSYSMRDGGYGQYF. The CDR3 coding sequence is TGTGCCAGCAGTTACTCGATGCGGGACGGTGGTTACGGGCAGTACTTC.